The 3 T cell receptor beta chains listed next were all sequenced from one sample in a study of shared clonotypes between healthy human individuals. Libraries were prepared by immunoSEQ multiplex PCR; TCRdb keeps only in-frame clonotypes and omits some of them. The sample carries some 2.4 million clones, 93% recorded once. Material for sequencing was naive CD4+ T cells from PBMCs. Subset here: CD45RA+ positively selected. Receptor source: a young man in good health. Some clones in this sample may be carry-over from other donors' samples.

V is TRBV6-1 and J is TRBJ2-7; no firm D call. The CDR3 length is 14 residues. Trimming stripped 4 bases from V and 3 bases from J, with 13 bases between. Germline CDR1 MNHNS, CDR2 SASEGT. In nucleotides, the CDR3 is TGTGCCAGCAGTGTGGCGACTCAATACTACGAGCAGTACTTC. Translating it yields CASSVATQYYEQYF.

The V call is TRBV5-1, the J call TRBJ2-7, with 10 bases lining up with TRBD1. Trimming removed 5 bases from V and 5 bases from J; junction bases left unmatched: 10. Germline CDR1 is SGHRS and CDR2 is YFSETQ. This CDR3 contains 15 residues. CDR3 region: CASSLPWDRGDEQYF. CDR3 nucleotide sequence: TGCGCCAGCAGTCTTCCTTGGGACAGGGGAGACGAGCAGTACTTC. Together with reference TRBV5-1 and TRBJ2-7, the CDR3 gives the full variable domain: KAGVTQTPRYLIKTRGQQVTLSCSPISGHRSVSWYQQTPGQGLQFLFEYFSETQRNKGNFPGRFSGRQFSNSRSEMNVSTLELGDSALYLCASSLPWDRGDEQYFGPGTRLTVT.

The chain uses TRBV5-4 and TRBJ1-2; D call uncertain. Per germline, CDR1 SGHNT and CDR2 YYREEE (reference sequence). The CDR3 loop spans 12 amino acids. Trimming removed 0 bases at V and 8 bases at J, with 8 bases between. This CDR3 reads CASSLERGGYTF. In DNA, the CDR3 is TGTGCCAGCAGCTTGGAACGTGGCGGCTACACCTTC. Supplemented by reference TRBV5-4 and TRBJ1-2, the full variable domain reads ETGVTQSPTHLIKTRGQQVTLRCSSQSGHNTVSWYQQALGQGPQFIFQYYREEENGRGNFPPRFSGLQFPNYSSELNVNALELDDSALYLCASSLERGGYTFGSGTRLTVV.